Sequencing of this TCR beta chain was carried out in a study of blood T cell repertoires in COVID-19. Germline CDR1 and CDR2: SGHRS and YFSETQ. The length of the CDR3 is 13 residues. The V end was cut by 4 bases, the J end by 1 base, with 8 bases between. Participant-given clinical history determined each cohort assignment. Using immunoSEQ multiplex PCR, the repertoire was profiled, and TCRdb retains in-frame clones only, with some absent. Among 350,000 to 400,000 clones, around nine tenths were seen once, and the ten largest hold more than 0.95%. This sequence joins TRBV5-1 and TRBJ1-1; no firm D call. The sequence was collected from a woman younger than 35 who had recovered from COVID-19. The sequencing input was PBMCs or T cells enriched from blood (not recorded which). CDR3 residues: CASSLRENTEAFF. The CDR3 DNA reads TGCGCCAGCAGCCTACGGGAGAACACTGAAGCTTTCTTT.